Below, 24 T cell receptor beta chains from the same sample are listed, as sequenced in a study of molecular identifiers for immune sequencing clone quantification. TCRdb used MiXCR to reprocess the PCR reads, holding one entry per CDR3 protein. The repertoire holds more than 550,000 distinct CDR3 sequences, roughly 23% seen once, with 0.78% in the top ten. Sequenced material: naive CD8+ T cells from blood, with Jurkat cell RNA spiked in. Specified subset: FACS-sorted CD8+CD4-CCR7+CD45RA+ naive T cells. The source of these receptors is a human donor in good health. Some libraries in this study had Jurkat cell RNA spiked in.

The table lists this clonotype with a few counts. The chain has TRBV18 and TRBJ1-6, with D unclear. Germline values: CDR1 KGHSH, CDR2 LQKENI. The CDR3 sequence is 17 residues long. The V end lost 3 bases, the J end lost 0 bases, and 12 bases lay between the germline ends. The DNA for the CDR3 is TGTGCCAGCTCACCCGGGGTGATGACCTCCTATAATTCACCCCTCCACTTT. Translation: CASSPGVMTSYNSPLHF.

The chain recombines TRBV7-8 with TRBJ2-5; 9 bases match TRBD1. The CDR3 covers 19 residues. V dropped 0 bases and J dropped 1; count of bases not matched to a gene: 12. Germline values: CDR1 SGHVS, CDR2 FQNEAQ. The CDR3 protein is CASSLAPGTGTPLQETQYF. DNA of the CDR3: TGTGCCAGCAGCTTAGCACCCGGGACAGGGACGCCTCTCCAAGAGACCCAGTACTTC. Full variable domain (missing parts from reference TRBV7-8 and TRBJ2-5): GAGVSQSPRYKVAKRGQDVALRCDPISGHVSLFWYQQALGQGPEFLTYFQNEAQLDKSGLPSDRFFAERPEGSVSTLKIQRTQQEDSAVYLCASSLAPGTGTPLQETQYFGPGTRLLVL.

The chain employs TRBV20-1 and TRBJ2-7, with 9 bases identical to TRBD2. The V gene's germline CDR1 is DFQATT and CDR2 SNEGSKA (reference sequence). This CDR3 spans 14 amino acids. Trimming took 6 bases from V and 3 from J; bases not matched to a gene: 9. The CDR3 is CSALTGTSIYEQYF. The CDR3 bases are TGCAGTGCACTCACGGGGACTAGCATCTACGAGCAGTACTTC.

This clonotype was recorded at least ten times. The rearrangement joins TRBV4-1 to TRBJ2-5; 7 bases align to TRBD2. V lost 4 bases, J lost 4 bases, and 3 bases stayed unmatched. The CDR3 covers 13 residues. Germline CDR1 is MGHRA and CDR2 is YSYEKL. The CDR3 bases are TGCGCCAGCAGCCTCGGGACTACAGAGACCCAGTACTTC. Its protein product is CASSLGTTETQYF.

This chain uses TRBV19 with TRBJ2-7; 7 bases are a match to TRBD2. The V gene's germline CDR1 is LNHDA and CDR2 SQIVND (reference sequence). V dropped 4 bases and J dropped 5; count of bases not matched to a gene: 11. The CDR3 contains 15 residues. For the CDR3, the DNA is TGTGCCAGTAGTAGCGAGCCGGGACTAATCGACGAGCAGTACTTC. As protein: CASSSEPGLIDEQYF.

This clonotype has a handful of counts. V gene TRBV5-1 combines with J gene TRBJ2-7, with 10 bases lining up with TRBD2. Germline trimming cut 0 bases from V and 4 bases from J; bases unmatched to any gene: 4. The CDR3 has 15 amino acids. Germline CDR1 and CDR2: SGHRS and YFSETQ. The CDR3 DNA follows: TGCGCCAGCAGCTTGGATCCGGGACTAGCGTACGAGCAGTACTTC. Amino acid sequence: CASSLDPGLAYEQYF.

As to this clonotype: This may arise from a read error, as a much more abundant clone is one base away. V usage is TRBV27 and J usage is TRBJ1-1; D is perhaps TRBD1 (5 bases). Deletions cut 7 bases from V and 9 bases from J, with 15 bases between. Germline V gene data show CDR1 as MNHEY and CDR2 as SMNVEV (reference sequence). The CDR3 spans 12 residues. CDR3 loop: CASNSYGTQAFF. The CDR3 region has the DNA TGTGCCAGCAATTCCTACGGGACCCAAGCTTTCTTT.

This chain links TRBV11-2 with TRBJ2-3; no clear D gene. CDR3 size: 15 residues. V was trimmed by 4 bases and J by 2 bases, leaving 13 bases between them. Germline V gene sequence: CDR1 SGHAT, CDR2 FQNNGV. The CDR3 region is CASSSLAGFTDTQYF. The DNA of the CDR3 is TGTGCCAGCAGCTCCCTCGCCGGGTTCACAGATACGCAGTATTTT.

The table lists this clonotype with a few counts. J is TRBJ1-2 and V is TRBV10-3, with 7 bases fitting TRBD1. The CDR3 is made up of 14 amino acids. Trimming took 5 bases from V and 1 from J; bases not matched to a gene: 4. The V gene's germline CDR1 is ENHRY and CDR2 SYGVKD. The DNA for the CDR3 is TGTGCCATCAGTAACAGGGACAGTAACTATGGCTACACCTTC. This encodes CAISNRDSNYGYTF.

The chain couples TRBV18 to TRBJ1-2; TRBD1 might be the D (5 bases). There are 14 residues in the CDR3. Trimming cost V 2 bases and J 4 bases, with 11 bases left between them. Germline V gene lookup returns CDR1 KGHSH and CDR2 LQKENI. The CDR3 region has the DNA TGTGCCAGCTCACCAGGGACCGGACTCTATGGCTACACCTTC. It is translated as CASSPGTGLYGYTF.

The chain is built from TRBV30 and TRBJ2-1; no clear D gene. Deletions cut 0 bases from V and 6 bases from J, with 9 bases between. CDR1 and CDR2 (germline): GTSNPN, SVGIG (reference sequence). The CDR3 consists of 13 residues. Here the CDR3 DNA reads TGTGCCTGGAGTGTACACTCGGTCAATGAGCAGTTCTTC. It translates to CAWSVHSVNEQFF. The full variable domain, rest sourced from reference TRBV30 and TRBJ2-1, is SQTIHQWPATLVQPVGSPLSLECTVEGTSNPNLYWYRQAAGRGLQLLFYSVGIGQISSEVPQNLSASRPQDRQFILSSKKLLLSDSGFYLCAWSVHSVNEQFFGPGTRLTVL.

The rearrangement joins TRBV6-2 or TRBV6-3 to TRBJ1-2; D is undetermined. The CDR3 extends over 16 amino acids. Between the trimmed V and J ends, which lost 5 bases and 4 bases, there was a span of 20 bases. Germline V lookup: CDR1 MNHEY, CDR2 SVGEGT. The CDR3 DNA sequence: TGTGCCAGCAGTCCTTCTTTAGCCCAACGTAGCTATGGCTACACCTTC. Its translation: CASSPSLAQRSYGYTF.

The rearrangement uses TRBV13 and TRBJ1-6; maybe TRBD1 (6 bases). Per germline, CDR1 PRHDT and CDR2 FYEKMQ (reference sequence). This CDR3 contains 15 residues. V lost 5 bases, J lost 6 bases, and 14 bases lay in between. The DNA of the CDR3 is TGTGCCAGCAGCCTCAGGGGTGTATCTAATTCACCCCTCCACTTT. Translating gives CASSLRGVSNSPLHF.

This clonotype has a handful of counts. V is TRBV27 and J is TRBJ2-3; no definite D call. The V end was cut by 2 bases, the J end by 4 bases, with 7 bases between. Germline V gives CDR1 MNHEY, CDR2 SMNVEV (reference sequence). The CDR3 extends over 13 amino acids. CDR3 amino acids: CASSLSFADTQYF. As DNA, the CDR3 is TGTGCCAGCAGTTTAAGTTTTGCAGATACGCAGTATTTT.

The sample holds a few counts of this clonotype. This sequence joins TRBV2 and TRBJ2-5; 12 bases fit TRBD2. CDR3 size: 18 residues. The ends lost 0 bases at V and 1 base at J; junction bases unmatched: 6. In germline, CDR1 is SNHLY, CDR2 FYNNEI. CDR3 nucleotides: TGTGCCAGCAGTGAAGCTCGGCTAGCGGGGGGGATCCAAGAGACCCAGTACTTC. Amino acid sequence: CASSEARLAGGIQETQYF.

This clonotype was counted at least ten times. The V gene is TRBV28, the J gene TRBJ1-1; TRBD1 matches 9 bases. CDR1 and CDR2 from the germline V gene are MDHEN and SYDVKM. V gave up 3 bases and J gave up 6 bases; unmatched junction bases: 14. This CDR3 has 17 residues. This CDR3 reads CASSFPLAGQGFSEAFF. The CDR3 DNA is TGTGCCAGCAGTTTTCCTTTGGCGGGACAGGGTTTTTCTGAAGCTTTCTTT.

For this clonotype: This may be a read error, as it is one base from a much larger clone. The chain has TRBV28 and TRBJ2-3; D possibly corresponds to TRBD2 (6 bases). Per germline, CDR1 MDHEN and CDR2 SYDVKM. The CDR3 sequence is 15 residues long. CDR3 sequence: CASCLVAADTDTQYF. The DNA for the CDR3 is TGTGCCAGCTGTTTAGTAGCGGCAGACACAGATACGCAGTATTTT.

This chain uses TRBV12-5 with TRBJ2-3; 7 bases line up with TRBD1. Germline V CDR1 and CDR2: LGHNT, FRNRAP. CDR3 length equals 19 residues. Trimming cost V 9 bases and J 0 bases; bases outside gene matches: 21. CDR3 region: CASAGTTGVLSYSTDTQYF. The CDR3 nucleotides are TGTGCTAGCGCAGGGACCACAGGGGTTCTGTCGTATAGCACAGATACGCAGTATTTT. Full variable domain (rest looked up from reference TRBV12-5 and TRBJ2-3): DARVTQTPRHKVTEMGQEVTMRCQPILGHNTVFWYRQTMMQGLELLAYFRNRAPLDDSGMPKDRFSAEMPDATLATLKIQPSEPRDSAVYFCASAGTTGVLSYSTDTQYFGPGTRLTVL.

This clonotype was counted ten times or more. The V gene is TRBV7-9, the J gene TRBJ2-4; D gene uncertain. V shed 5 bases and J shed 0 bases, with 8 bases lying between them. The germline gives CDR1 SEHNR, CDR2 FQNEAQ (reference sequence). There are 14 residues in the CDR3. The CDR3 loop reads CASSETIAKNIQYF. CDR3 in DNA: TGTGCCAGCAGCGAAACCATAGCCAAAAACATTCAGTACTTC.

A note on this clonotype: With a much larger clone just one base away, this may be a read error. The chain carries TRBV7-9 and TRBJ2-3; 7 bases are a match to TRBD2. V dropped 6 bases and J dropped 4; count of bases not matched to a gene: 13. Germline values: CDR1 SEHNR, CDR2 FQNEAQ (reference sequence). The CDR3 consists of 16 residues. The CDR3 is CASSPILWGGPDTQYF. CDR3 nucleotide sequence: TGTGCCAGCAGTCCCATTTTGTGGGGGGGTCCAGATACGCAGTATTTT.

This clonotype was seen repeatedly, ten times or more. The chain joins TRBV12-3 or TRBV12-4 to TRBJ1-1; 7 bases align to TRBD1. The CDR3 is 14 amino acids. Losses at the gene ends were 5 bases for V and 0 bases for J; bases not matched to a gene: 3. CDR3 loop: CASSPDRMNTEAFF. DNA of the CDR3: TGTGCCAGCAGTCCGGACAGGATGAACACTGAAGCTTTCTTT.

This chain joins TRBV9 and TRBJ2-1; 8 bases map to TRBD1. Per germline, CDR1 SGDLS and CDR2 YYNGEE. The CDR3 sequence is 14 residues long. V dropped 4 bases and J dropped 9; count of bases not matched to a gene: 9. CDR3 bases: TGTGCCAGCAGCTTTCCAACAGGGGGAGGTGAGCAGTTCTTC. As protein: CASSFPTGGGEQFF.

This clonotype was observed many times. The chain combines TRBV9 with TRBJ1-1; D uncertain. The germline CDR1 and CDR2 sequences are SGDLS and YYNGEE. The CDR3 covers 13 residues. The ends were cut back, 0 bases at V and 4 bases at J, with 7 bases in the middle. This CDR3 is CASSVGVGTEAFF. The CDR3 nucleotides are TGTGCCAGCAGCGTAGGGGTGGGCACTGAAGCTTTCTTT.

On this clonotype: Sequence at one end of the junction differs from germline and may be a read error. This sequence joins TRBV10-2 and TRBJ2-4; D possibly uses TRBD1 or TRBD2 (5 bases each). Germline CDR1 is WSHSY and CDR2 is SAAADI. The CDR3 contains 15 residues. In DNA form, the CDR3 reads TGCGCCAACAGTGAGGGGACCCTAGCCAAAAACATTCAGTACTTC. Protein product: CANSEGTLAKNIQYF.